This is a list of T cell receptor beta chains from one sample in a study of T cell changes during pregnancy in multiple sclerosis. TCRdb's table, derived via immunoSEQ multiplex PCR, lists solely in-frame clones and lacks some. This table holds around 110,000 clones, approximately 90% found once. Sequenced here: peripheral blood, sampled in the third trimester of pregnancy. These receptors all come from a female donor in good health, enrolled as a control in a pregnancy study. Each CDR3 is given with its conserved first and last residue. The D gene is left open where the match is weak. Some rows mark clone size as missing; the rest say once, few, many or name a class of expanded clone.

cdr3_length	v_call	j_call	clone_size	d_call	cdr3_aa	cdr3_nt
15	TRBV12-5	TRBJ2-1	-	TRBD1	CASGVGQGRDNEQFF	TGTGCTAGTGGTGTGGGACAGGGGCGGGACAATGAGCAGTTCTTC
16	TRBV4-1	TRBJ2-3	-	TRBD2	CASSQVASGDVDTQYF	TGCGCCAGCAGCCAAGTGGCTAGCGGGGATGTAGATACGCAGTATTTT
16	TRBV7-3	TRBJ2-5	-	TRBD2	CASSLVAGASQETQYF	TGTGCCAGCAGCTTAGTAGCGGGGGCCTCCCAAGAGACCCAGTACTTC
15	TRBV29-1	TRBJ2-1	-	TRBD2	CSVERVAGGGNEQFF	TGCAGCGTTGAAAGAGTAGCGGGGGGTGGGAATGAGCAGTTCTTC
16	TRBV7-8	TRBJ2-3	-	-	CASSLVEGWGPDTQYF	TGTGCCAGCAGCTTAGTGGAGGGGTGGGGCCCAGATACGCAGTATTTT
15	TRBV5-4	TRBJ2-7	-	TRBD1	CASSSNDRGRYEQYF	TGTGCCAGCAGCTCAAACGACAGGGGGAGGTACGAGCAGTACTTC
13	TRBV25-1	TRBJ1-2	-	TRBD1	CASSTTGEHGYTF	TGTGCCAGCAGCACGACAGGGGAGCATGGCTACACCTTC
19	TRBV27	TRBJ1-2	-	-	CASSYWSSMNRKLDYGYTF	TGTGCCAGCAGTTACTGGAGTTCCATGAACAGGAAATTAGACTATGGCTACACCTTC
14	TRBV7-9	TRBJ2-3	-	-	CASSPWTSTDTQYF	TGTGCCAGCAGCCCTTGGACTAGCACAGATACGCAGTATTTT
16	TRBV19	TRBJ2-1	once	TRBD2	CASSIGTSGGTVGQFF	TGTGCCAGTAGTATAGGGACTAGCGGGGGAACGGTCGGGCAGTTCTTC
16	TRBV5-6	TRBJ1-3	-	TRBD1	CASSASGTGSGNTIYF	TGTGCCAGCAGCGCCTCCGGGACAGGCTCTGGAAACACCATATATTTT
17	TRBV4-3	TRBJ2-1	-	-	CASSQDHRVSSYNEQFF	TGCGCCAGCAGCCAAGACCACCGCGTAAGCTCCTACAATGAGCAGTTCTTC
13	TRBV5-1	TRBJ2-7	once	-	CASSPGHTYEQYF	TGCGCCAGCAGCCCGGGACACACCTACGAGCAGTACTTC
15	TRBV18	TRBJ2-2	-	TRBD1	CASSLGQGPTGELFF	TGTGCCAGCTCACTGGGACAGGGGCCCACCGGGGAGCTGTTTTTT
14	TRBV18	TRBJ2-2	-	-	CASSLSGFNGELFF	TGTGCCAGCTCACTATCAGGGTTCAACGGGGAGCTGTTTTTT
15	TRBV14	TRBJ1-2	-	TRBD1	CASSQDRGIGYGYTF	TGTGCCAGCAGCCAAGACAGGGGGATCGGCTATGGCTACACCTTC
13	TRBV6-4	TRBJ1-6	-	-	CASRSQGTSPLHF	TGTGCCAGCAGATCTCAGGGCACTTCACCCCTCCACTTT
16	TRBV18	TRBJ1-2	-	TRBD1	CASSPRDSGGIYGYTF	TGTGCCAGCTCACCACGGGACAGCGGGGGGATTTATGGCTACACCTTC
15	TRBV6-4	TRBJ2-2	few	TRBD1	CASSDGTGDTGELFF	TGTGCCAGCAGTGACGGGACAGGGGACACCGGGGAGCTGTTTTTT
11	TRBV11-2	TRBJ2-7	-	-	CASSPSYEQYF	TGTGCCAGCAGCCCATCCTACGAGCAGTACTTC
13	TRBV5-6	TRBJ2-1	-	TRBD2	CASSRGLAGGRFF	TGTGCCAGCAGCAGGGGACTAGCGGGGGGGCGGTTCTTC
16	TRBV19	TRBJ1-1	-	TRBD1	CASSVDWTGPSNQAFF	TGTGCCAGTAGTGTCGATTGGACAGGGCCTTCTAACCAAGCTTTCTTT
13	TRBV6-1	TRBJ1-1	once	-	CASHRHLNTEAFF	TGTGCCAGCCATAGACACCTGAACACTGAAGCTTTCTTT
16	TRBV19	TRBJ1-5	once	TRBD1	CASSIGQGNSNQPQHF	TGTGCCAGTAGTATCGGACAGGGAAATAGCAATCAGCCCCAGCATTTT
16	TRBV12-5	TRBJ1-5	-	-	CASGLVLKESNQPQHF	TGTGCTAGTGGTTTGGTTTTAAAAGAGTCTAATCAGCCCCAGCATTTT
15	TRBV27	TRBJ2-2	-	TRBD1	CASSYSTGSTGELFF	TGTGCCAGCAGTTATTCGACAGGGAGCACCGGGGAGCTGTTTTTT
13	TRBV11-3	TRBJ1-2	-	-	CASSPSAGEGYTF	TGTGCCAGCAGCCCAAGCGCGGGTGAAGGCTACACCTTC
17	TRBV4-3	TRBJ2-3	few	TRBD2	CASSQDRAGGPTDTQYF	TGCGCCAGCAGCCAAGATCGGGCGGGGGGGCCCACAGATACGCAGTATTTT
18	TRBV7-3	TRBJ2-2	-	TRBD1	CASSLTPGTGGGSGELFF	TGTGCCAGCAGCTTAACCCCTGGGACAGGGGGCGGATCCGGGGAGCTGTTTTTT
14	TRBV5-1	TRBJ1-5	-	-	CASSLAPGDQPQHF	TGCGCCAGCAGCTTGGCCCCCGGAGATCAGCCCCAGCATTTT
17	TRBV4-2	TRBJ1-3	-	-	CASSQNRQADSGNTIYF	TGTGCCAGCAGCCAAAACCGACAGGCGGACTCTGGAAACACCATATATTTT
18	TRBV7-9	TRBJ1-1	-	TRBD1	CASSLSTGDLRRVTEAFF	TGTGCCAGCAGCTTATCCACAGGGGACCTGCGGAGGGTAACTGAAGCTTTCTTT
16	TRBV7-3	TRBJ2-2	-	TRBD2	CASSSAGGPNTGELFF	TGTGCCAGCAGCTCAGCGGGGGGCCCGAACACCGGGGAGCTGTTTTTT
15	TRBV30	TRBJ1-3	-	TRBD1	CAWSAGRGLGNTIYF	TGTGCCTGGAGTGCCGGTAGGGGGCTTGGAAACACCATATATTTT
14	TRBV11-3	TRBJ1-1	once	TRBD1	CASSYDRGRTEAFF	TGTGCCAGCAGCTATGACAGGGGGCGAACTGAAGCTTTCTTT